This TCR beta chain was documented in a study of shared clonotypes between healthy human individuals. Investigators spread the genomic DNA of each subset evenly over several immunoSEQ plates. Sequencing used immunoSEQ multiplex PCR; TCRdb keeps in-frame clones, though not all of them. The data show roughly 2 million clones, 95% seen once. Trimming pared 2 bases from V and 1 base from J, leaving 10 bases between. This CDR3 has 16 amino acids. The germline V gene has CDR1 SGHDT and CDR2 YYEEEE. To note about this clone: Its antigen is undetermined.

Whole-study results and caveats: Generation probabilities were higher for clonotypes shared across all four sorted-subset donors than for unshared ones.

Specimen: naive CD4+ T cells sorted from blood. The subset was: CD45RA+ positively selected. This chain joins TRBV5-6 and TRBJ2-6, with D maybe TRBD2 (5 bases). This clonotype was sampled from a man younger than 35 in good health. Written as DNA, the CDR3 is TGTGCCAGCAGCTTAATGGTAGCGTCTGGGGCCAACGTCCTGACTTTC. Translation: CASSLMVASGANVLTF.